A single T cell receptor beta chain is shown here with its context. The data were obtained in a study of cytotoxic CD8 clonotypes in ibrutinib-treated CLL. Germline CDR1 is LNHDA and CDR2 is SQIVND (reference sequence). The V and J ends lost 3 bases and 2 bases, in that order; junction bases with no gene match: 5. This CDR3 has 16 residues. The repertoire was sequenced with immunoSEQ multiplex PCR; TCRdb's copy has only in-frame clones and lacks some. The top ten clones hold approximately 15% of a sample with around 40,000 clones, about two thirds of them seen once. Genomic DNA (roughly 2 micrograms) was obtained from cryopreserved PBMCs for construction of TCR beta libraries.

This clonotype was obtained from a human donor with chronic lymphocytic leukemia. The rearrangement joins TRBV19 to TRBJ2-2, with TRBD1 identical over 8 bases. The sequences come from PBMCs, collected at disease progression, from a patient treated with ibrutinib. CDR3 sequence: CASSIPGTGNTGELFF. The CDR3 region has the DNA TGTGCCAGTAGTATTCCCGGGACAGGAAACACCGGGGAGCTGTTTTTT.